This T cell receptor beta chain was sequenced during a study of cytomegalovirus exposure and HLA in healthy donors. From germline, CDR1 is GTSNPN and CDR2 SVGIG (reference sequence). V lost 4 bases, J lost 5 bases, and 5 bases stayed unmatched. The CDR3 has 13 residues. This clone was picked up one time. The antigen remains undetermined. Study results and limitations: While the bulk of TCR sequences proved rare, some public TCRs turned up in many donors. TCR beta sequences reportedly predicted most subjects' HLA-A and HLA-B alleles accurately. Cytomegalovirus association was assigned to about 150 TCR beta chains. Later analysis identified several of the most significant clusters that appeared linked to common viral pathogens.

Primers: 60 Vbeta forward and 13 Jbeta reverse. Generated by immunoSEQ multiplex PCR, the TCRdb table keeps only in-frame clones and is missing some. The sample has 95,000 to 110,000 clones, around 78% seen once. The sequence derives from a man aged 25 to 45 in good health and CMV-seronegative. Specimen: PBMCs. The chain uses TRBV30 and TRBJ2-3; 8 nucleotides match TRBD2. The CDR3 protein is CAWNSGAGDTQYF. DNA of the CDR3: TGTGCCTGGAATAGCGGGGCAGGAGATACGCAGTATTTT.